A single sample gave rise to the 32 T cell receptor beta chains below, sequenced in a study of identical twins. TCRdb reanalysed the 5' RACE reads using MiXCR and keeps one entry per CDR3 protein. Of about 280,000 distinct CDR3 sequences in the sample, 8% to 9% were seen once. The same specimen was also included in a second study, on yellow fever vaccine responses in identical twins.

Sequencing was done on a sample of memory (CD45RO+) T cells sorted from blood. These receptors were taken from a woman between 18 and 29 years old in good health.

This clonotype appeared a single time. The genes are TRBV7-3 and TRBJ2-1, with 8 positions matching TRBD2. The CDR3 extends over 16 amino acids. Germline V gives CDR1 SGHTA, CDR2 FQGTGA. Losses at the gene ends were 5 bases for V and 4 bases for J; bases not matched to a gene: 10. In DNA, the CDR3 is TGTGCCAGCAGCGGAGACCCTGGGACTAGTTACAATGAGCAGTTCTTC. It specifies CASSGDPGTSYNEQFF. Full variable domain (outside the CDR3, taken from reference TRBV7-3 and TRBJ2-1): GAGVSQTPSNKVTEKGKYVELRCDPISGHTALYWYRQSLGQGPEFLIYFQGTGAADDSGLPNDRFFAVRPEGSVSTLKIQRTERGDSAVYLCASSGDPGTSYNEQFFGPGTRLTVL.

This clonotype has just a few counts. The chain is built from TRBV27 and TRBJ1-2, with TRBD1 identical over 7 bases. The CDR3 consists of 14 residues. Germline CDR1 MNHEY, CDR2 SMNVEV (reference sequence). The V gene end was trimmed by 4 bases and the J gene end by 8 bases; junction bases not matched to a gene: 10. The CDR3 region is CASSSTYDRDGYTF. The CDR3 DNA follows: TGTGCCAGCAGTTCAACCTACGACAGGGACGGCTACACCTTC.

For this clonotype: A clone one base away is much larger, so this may be a read error. The final CDR3 position lacks the conserved phenylalanine or tryptophan, pointing to a likely read error. This sequence joins TRBV5-1 and TRBJ1-1, with TRBD1 matching 9 bases. Germline V CDR1 and CDR2: SGHRS, YFSETQ. The V segment lost 0 bases and the J segment 7 bases; nucleotides outside the gene matches: 7. The CDR3 runs 15 residues. CDR3 loop: CASSLESTGGIEAFL. As DNA, the CDR3 is TGCGCCAGCAGCTTGGAATCGACAGGGGGTATTGAAGCTTTCCTT.

This clonotype was recorded a few times. This chain uses TRBV11-3 with TRBJ1-2; 9 nucleotides match TRBD1. Trimming cost V 6 bases and J 8 bases; bases outside gene matches: 10. The CDR3 extends over 14 amino acids. The germline V gene has CDR1 SGHNT and CDR2 YENEEA. The CDR3 DNA sequence: TGTGCCAGCAGTCCTGGACAGGGGAGCCGAGGCTACACCTTC. Encoded protein: CASSPGQGSRGYTF.

The rearrangement links TRBV6-5 to TRBJ2-5; 13 positions match TRBD2. CDR1 is MNHEY and CDR2 is SVGAGI in the germline V gene. J lost 0 bases, V lost 5 bases, and 9 bases had no gene match. The CDR3 covers 18 residues. CDR3 in amino acids: CASSTGLAGALYQETQYF. The DNA of the CDR3 is TGTGCCAGCAGTACCGGACTAGCGGGGGCCCTGTACCAAGAGACCCAGTACTTC.

This clonotype occurred a few times. CDR3 sequence reads: CASSPSGRIKNTEAFF. The CDR3 DNA follows: TGTGCCAGCAGCCCCTCTGGTCGTATCAAGAACACTGAAGCTTTCTTT. The chain couples TRBV3-1 to TRBJ1-1; no clear D. The V end was cut by 4 bases, the J end by 1 base, with 16 bases between. Per the germline V gene, CDR1 is LGHDT and CDR2 is YNNKEL (reference sequence). CDR3 length: 16 amino acids.

The sample holds a few counts of this clonotype. The chain combines TRBV15 with TRBJ2-5; 7 bases fit TRBD2. This CDR3 region has 15 residues. Germline V gene sequence: CDR1 LNHNV, CDR2 YYDKDF (reference sequence). J was trimmed by 3 bases and V by 1 base; bases with no gene match: 5. CDR3 loop: CATSRGASGKETQYF. CDR3 DNA sequence: TGTGCCACCAGCAGAGGTGCTAGCGGAAAAGAGACCCAGTACTTC.

This clonotype has only a few counts. The chain employs TRBV6-1 and TRBJ2-1; 7 bases match TRBD1. With V trimmed by 11 bases and J by 6 bases, 10 bases remained unmatched. The germline gives CDR1 MNHNS, CDR2 SASEGT. The length of the CDR3 is 13 residues. CDR3 residues: CAAHRQGGNEQFF. The DNA of the CDR3 is TGTGCCGCACACCGACAGGGCGGCAATGAGCAGTTCTTC.

This clonotype was recorded at least ten times. The chain combines TRBV11-2 with TRBJ2-1; D may be TRBD2 (6 bases). Trimming removed 3 bases from V and 1 base from J, with 13 bases in between. In germline, CDR1 is SGHAT, CDR2 FQNNGV. This CDR3 region has 16 residues. CDR3 DNA: TGTGCCAGCAGCTTGGACCTCCTAGCGTCCTACAATGAGCAGTTCTTC. Amino acid sequence: CASSLDLLASYNEQFF.

This clonotype was detected only a few times. The chain carries TRBV18 and TRBJ2-3; perhaps TRBD1 as D (5 bases). V was shortened by 0 bases and J by 1 base, with 8 bases between the two germline ends. This CDR3 spans 15 amino acids. Germline CDR1 reads KGHSH; CDR2 reads LQKENI. CDR3 in amino acids: CASSPPSTGTDTQYF. CDR3 coding DNA: TGTGCCAGCTCACCACCCTCGACAGGCACAGATACGCAGTATTTT.

The rearrangement links TRBV28 to TRBJ2-5, with TRBD2 identical over 9 bases. Germline-derived CDR1 and CDR2 are MDHEN and SYDVKM. The junction had 11 bases not matched to a gene; V was cut back by 4 bases and J by 5 bases. The CDR3 loop spans 16 amino acids. The CDR3 bases are TGTGCCAGCAGTTCCGTAGCGGGAGTTGTTCGGGAGACCCAGTACTTC. It specifies CASSSVAGVVRETQYF.

J is TRBJ2-5 and V is TRBV18; unclear D gene. CDR3 length: 13 residues. Germline CDR1 is KGHSH and CDR2 is LQKENI. The V and J ends lost 1 base and 2 bases respectively, with 5 bases between them. Written as DNA, the CDR3 is TGTGCCAGCTCACCACTGCAACAAGAGACCCAGTACTTC. It encodes CASSPLQQETQYF.

The table lists this clonotype with many counts. This chain links TRBV25-1 with TRBJ1-2; 7 bases line up with TRBD1. The germline CDR1 and CDR2 sequences are MGHDK and SYGVNS. The V segment lost 3 bases and the J segment 4 bases; nucleotides outside the gene matches: 5. This CDR3 has 14 amino acids. This chain's CDR3 is CASSESGQLYGYTF. CDR3 coding DNA: TGTGCCAGCAGTGAGTCGGGACAGCTCTATGGCTACACCTTC.

The table lists this clonotype with many counts. J is TRBJ2-3 and V is TRBV4-1, with 8 bases matching TRBD2. CDR1 is MGHRA, CDR2 YSYEKL, per germline. Germline trimming cut 5 bases from V and 4 bases from J; bases unmatched to any gene: 8. This CDR3 is 15 amino acids long. CDR3 sequence: CASSERLAGSDTQYF. The CDR3 coding sequence is TGCGCCAGCAGCGAGAGGTTAGCGGGATCAGATACGCAGTATTTT.

A few counts support this clonotype. J is TRBJ2-5 and V is TRBV7-7; possibly TRBD1 for D (6 bases). Between the trimmed V and J ends, which lost 5 bases and 2 bases, there was a span of 18 bases. CDR1 is SSHAT and CDR2 is FNYEAQ in the germline V gene (reference sequence). The CDR3 runs to 16 residues. The CDR3 nucleotides read TGTGCCAGCAGCCCTTGGGGGCTAGGAGATCAAGAGACCCAGTACTTC. Its translation is CASSPWGLGDQETQYF.

This clonotype was observed many times. This chain uses TRBV3-1 with TRBJ2-5; 9 bases fit TRBD2. Germline V CDR1 and CDR2: LGHDT, YNNKEL (reference sequence). V lost 1 base, J lost 5 bases, and 5 bases stayed unmatched. The CDR3 consists of 15 residues. This CDR3 is CASSQVAGVGETQYF. The CDR3, as DNA: TGTGCCAGCAGCCAAGTAGCGGGAGTTGGGGAGACCCAGTACTTC.

This clonotype was counted between two and nine times. This sequence joins TRBV2 and TRBJ2-1; TRBD2 agrees at 9 bases. With 6 bases clipped from V and 11 bases from J, the junction kept 17 bases outside the gene matches. CDR3 length: 16 amino acids. Germline V CDR1 and CDR2: SNHLY, FYNNEI. CDR3 nucleotides: TGTGCCAGCAGCGCGGGGGGTAGCGGGGGTCCAACTAAGCAGTTCTTC. This gives the protein CASSAGGSGGPTKQFF.

This clonotype was picked up many times. The genes are TRBV12-3 or TRBV12-4 and TRBJ1-1; D is uncertain. Trimming cost V 6 bases and J 2 bases, with 16 bases left between them. This CDR3 comprises 15 residues. This CDR3 reads CASSHHNAINTEAFF. The DNA of the CDR3 is TGTGCCAGCAGCCATCATAATGCCATTAACACTGAAGCTTTCTTT.

The V call is TRBV20-1, the J call TRBJ1-1, with D uncertain. V was shortened by 4 bases and J by 9 bases, with 12 bases between the two germline ends. The V gene's germline CDR1 is DFQATT and CDR2 SNEGSKA (reference sequence). The CDR3 consists of 11 residues. DNA for the CDR3: TGCAGTGCTAATAAAGGGAGTCAAGCTTTCTTT. It is translated as CSANKGSQAFF.

The chain uses TRBV27 and TRBJ2-3, with 14 bases matching TRBD2. The CDR3 is 15 amino acids. Germline-derived CDR1 and CDR2 are MNHEY and SMNVEV (reference sequence). The trim removed 8 bases at V and 2 bases at J, leaving 3 bases unmatched. In DNA form, the CDR3 reads TGTGCCAGCCGACTAGCGGGGGGGAACACAGATACGCAGTATTTT. This gives the protein CASRLAGGNTDTQYF.

This clonotype has a count of ten or more. The chain links TRBV29-1 to TRBJ2-7; D may be TRBD1 (6 bases). The V end lost 3 bases, the J end lost 2 bases, and 8 bases lay between the germline ends. CDR1 and CDR2 (germline): SQVTM, ANQGSEA. CDR3 length: 12 residues. Here the CDR3 reads CSVDQGTYEQYV. The CDR3 DNA reads TGCAGCGTTGATCAGGGGACCTACGAGCAGTACGTC.

This clonotype was counted only a few times. V is TRBV7-9 and J is TRBJ2-1, with 8 bases aligning to TRBD2. CDR1 SEHNR and CDR2 FQNEAQ come from the germline V gene (reference sequence). The CDR3 loop spans 14 amino acids. V was clipped by 3 bases and J by 9 bases; unmatched bases: 7. The CDR3 DNA reads TGTGCCAGCAGCTTCGGGGGGGGCGAGGGTGAGCAGTTCTTC. Translation: CASSFGGGEGEQFF.

This clonotype has a count of ten or more. The rearrangement links TRBV20-1 to TRBJ2-1, with D perhaps TRBD1 (6 bases). Trimming removed 6 bases at V and 7 bases at J, with 25 bases between. This CDR3 is 16 amino acids long. CDR1 and CDR2 (germline): DFQATT, SNEGSKA (reference sequence). Written as DNA, the CDR3 is TGCAGTGCCCCACCGGAACTACAGGGTTTTTCGAATGAGCAGTTCTTC. Its translation: CSAPPELQGFSNEQFF.

The chain joins TRBV7-2 to TRBJ2-5; D is perhaps TRBD2 (7 bases). V was pared by 6 bases and J by 3 bases, with 17 bases between. The germline gives CDR1 SGHTA, CDR2 FQGNSA. The CDR3 has 15 residues. Here the CDR3 reads CASRLNTGTKETQYF. The CDR3 nucleotides read TGTGCCAGCAGGTTGAATACAGGGACTAAAGAGACCCAGTACTTC.

The rearrangement joins TRBV28 to TRBJ1-1; unclear D gene. The CDR3 covers 14 residues. V was trimmed by 4 bases and J by 0 bases, leaving 9 bases between them. CDR1 is MDHEN and CDR2 is SYDVKM in the germline V gene. The CDR3 coding sequence is TGTGCCAGCAGTTCGGAGCTGATGAACACTGAAGCTTTCTTT. This translates into CASSSELMNTEAFF.

This clonotype was observed many times. This chain uses TRBV28 with TRBJ1-5; possible D gene TRBD1, 6 bases. Per the germline V gene, CDR1 is MDHEN and CDR2 is SYDVKM. The CDR3 has 15 amino acids. Trimming removed 7 bases at V and 2 bases at J, with 15 bases between. CDR3 amino acids: CASKTGGPGNQPQHF. The CDR3 bases are TGTGCCAGCAAAACCGGGGGGCCGGGCAATCAGCCCCAGCATTTT.

The sample holds a few counts of this clonotype. The CDR3 nucleotides are TGTGCCAGCAGTGTGGAGTACGGCTCCTACGAGCAGTACGTC. The encoded protein is CASSVEYGSYEQYV. The V and J genes are TRBV6-1 and TRBJ2-7; no clear D gene. Trimming removed 4 bases from V and 0 bases from J, with 10 bases in between. The CDR3 is 14 residues long. The V gene's germline CDR1 is MNHNS and CDR2 SASEGT.

Ten or more counts support this clonotype. V usage is TRBV15 and J usage is TRBJ2-7; 8 nucleotides align to TRBD1. V lost 1 base to trimming and J lost 2 bases; unmatched junction nucleotides: 4. This CDR3 spans 15 amino acids. Germline-derived CDR1 and CDR2 are LNHNV and YYDKDF (reference sequence). CDR3: CATSRAGTGTYEQYF. The CDR3 bases are TGTGCCACCAGCAGAGCCGGGACAGGAACCTACGAGCAGTACTTC.

This clonotype was detected ten times or more. The rearrangement links TRBV3-1 to TRBJ2-3; 7 bases fit TRBD2. V trimming: 5 bases; J trimming: 5 bases; junction bases outside the gene matches: 13. Germline V gives CDR1 LGHDT, CDR2 YNNKEL (reference sequence). CDR3 length equals 16 residues. The chain's CDR3 is CASSYRRAGAVDTQYF. The CDR3 DNA reads as TGTGCCAGCAGCTACCGTAGGGCGGGAGCAGTAGATACGCAGTATTTT.

This clonotype was recorded many times. The CDR3 loop reads CASSVDGNTEAFF. CDR3 DNA: TGTGCCAGCAGCGTTGACGGAAACACTGAAGCTTTCTTT. The rearrangement joins TRBV7-9 to TRBJ1-1, with D uncertain. This CDR3 has 13 amino acids. Trimming took 5 bases from V and 2 from J, leaving 9 bases between them. Per germline, CDR1 SEHNR and CDR2 FQNEAQ (reference sequence).

V gene TRBV5-6 combines with J gene TRBJ1-2; 8 bases map to TRBD1. V was pared by 0 bases and J by 8 bases, with 3 bases of the junction left unmatched. The CDR3 spans 13 residues. The germline CDR1 and CDR2 sequences are SGHDT and YYEEEE. CDR3 residues: CASSLGTGRGYTF. The CDR3 nucleotides read TGTGCCAGCAGCTTGGGGACAGGGAGAGGCTACACCTTC.

This clonotype occurred many times. The rearrangement uses TRBV5-1 and TRBJ2-2; 11 bases match TRBD2. The ends lost 4 bases at V and 8 bases at J; junction bases unmatched: 10. The CDR3 runs 16 residues. The V gene's germline CDR1 is SGHRS and CDR2 YFSETQ. The CDR3 here is CASSLGLAGVLGELFF. The DNA for the CDR3 is TGCGCCAGCAGCCTCGGACTAGCGGGTGTTTTAGGGGAGCTGTTTTTT.